Each of the 11 T cell receptor beta chains below was sequenced from the same sample in a study of cytomegalovirus exposure and HLA in healthy donors. It was with 60 Vbeta and 13 Jbeta primers that the PCR ran. TCRdb keeps only in-frame clones here, not all; method: immunoSEQ multiplex PCR. The top ten hold over 6% of the sample, which has around 140,000 clones, roughly 82% seen once. The specimen was PBMCs. Receptor source: a man between 25 and 39 years old in good health and CMV-seronegative.

This clone appeared once. V gene TRBV19 combines with J gene TRBJ2-5; D possibly corresponds to TRBD1 (5 bases). The end of the DNA is better explained by TRBJ2-7, so the J call may be wrong. Looked up from germline, CDR1 is LNHDA and CDR2 is SQIVND (reference sequence). CDR3 length: 15 residues. The CDR3 nucleotides read TGTGCCAGTAGTCCCCGACAGAGTTACTCCTACGAGCAGTACTTC. Translation: CASSPRQSYSYEQYF.

The rearrangement links TRBV6-5 to TRBJ1-2; TRBD1 is a possible D gene (6 bases). V was pared by 10 bases and J by 8 bases, with 17 bases between. Germline CDR1 MNHEY, CDR2 SVGAGI. The CDR3 length is 12 residues. The CDR3 DNA reads as TGTGCCAACTCAGGGGCCCCTCGGGGCTACACCTTC. Protein: CANSGAPRGYTF.

The V gene is TRBV27, the J gene TRBJ2-1; a weak D match, TRBD2 (7 bases). The V and J ends lost 5 bases and 9 bases respectively, with 17 bases between them. CDR1 and CDR2 from the germline V gene are MNHEY and SMNVEV (reference sequence). This CDR3 contains 14 residues. CDR3 in DNA: TGTGCCAGCAGTCGGAGGGGGGGATGGAGTGAGCAGTTCTTC. The encoded protein is CASSRRGGWSEQFF.

The chain carries TRBV10-3 and TRBJ1-5, with 7 bases identical to TRBD1. Germline loops: CDR1 ENHRY, CDR2 SYGVKD. CDR3 length: 15 residues. The V segment lost 2 bases and the J segment 4 bases; nucleotides outside the gene matches: 5. The CDR3 spells CAISEGAGGNQPQHF. The CDR3 DNA follows: TGTGCCATCAGTGAGGGGGCAGGGGGTAATCAGCCCCAGCATTTT.

The chain carries TRBV6-6 and TRBJ1-1; 8 nucleotides agree with TRBD1. There are 16 residues in the CDR3. The V segment lost 1 base and the J segment 0 bases; nucleotides outside the gene matches: 4. The germline CDR1 and CDR2 sequences are MNHNY and SVGAGI (reference sequence). The CDR3 loop is CASSYWPGGMNTEAFF. CDR3 in DNA: TGTGCCAGCAGTTACTGGCCAGGGGGCATGAACACTGAAGCTTTCTTT.

The chain joins TRBV5-1 to TRBJ2-5, with D possibly TRBD2 on 5 matching bases. CDR3 length: 14 residues. V was clipped by 0 bases and J by 0 bases, with 6 bases between them. Germline-derived CDR1 and CDR2 are SGHRS and YFSETQ. The chain's CDR3 is CASSLEGDQETQYF. Written as DNA, the CDR3 is TGCGCCAGCAGCTTGGAGGGAGACCAAGAGACCCAGTACTTC.

The V call is TRBV5-1, the J call TRBJ1-2; D gene uncertain. V shed 3 bases and J shed 5 bases, with 14 bases lying between them. Germline loops: CDR1 SGHRS, CDR2 YFSETQ. The CDR3 runs to 14 residues. CDR3 DNA sequence: TGCGCCAGCAGCTCCACCGGGTTTGCATATGGCTACACCTTC. Translation: CASSSTGFAYGYTF.

J is TRBJ1-5 and V is TRBV28, with a tentative D call TRBD1 (6 bases). Germline CDR1 is MDHEN and CDR2 is SYDVKM. The CDR3 loop spans 16 amino acids. The V and J ends lost 2 bases and 0 bases respectively, with 11 bases between them. The CDR3 bases are TGTGCCAGCAGTTTAGGGACACAATATAGCAATCAGCCCCAGCATTTT. Its protein is CASSLGTQYSNQPQHF.

This clone has a single count. V gene TRBV6-6 combines with J gene TRBJ2-5, with D possibly matching TRBD2 (5 bases). The J call could be wrong; TRBJ2-7 is a better fit for the DNA end. The germline CDR1 and CDR2 sequences are MNHNY and SVGAGI (reference sequence). The CDR3 is 10 amino acids. CDR3 in amino acids: CASRGSEQYF. CDR3 nucleotides: TGTGCCAGCAGAGGGAGCGAGCAGTACTTC.

The gene calls are TRBV19 and TRBJ2-1, with 8 bases lining up with TRBD2. The germline V gene has CDR1 LNHDA and CDR2 SQIVND (reference sequence). CDR3 length: 16 amino acids. With 4 bases clipped from V and 0 bases from J, the junction kept 5 bases outside the gene matches. The CDR3: CASSSSGTTSYNEQFF. CDR3 coding DNA: TGTGCCAGTAGTAGTAGCGGGACGACCTCCTACAATGAGCAGTTCTTC.

V gene TRBV5-4 combines with J gene TRBJ1-4; the D gene is possibly TRBD1 (5 bases). This CDR3 is built from 14 residues. Trimming shortened V by 4 bases and J by 6 bases, and 13 bases separated the two germline ends. Germline CDR1 and CDR2: SGHNT and YYREEE (reference sequence). The CDR3 loop is CASSGGAGDEKLFF. The CDR3 coding sequence is TGTGCCAGCAGCGGAGGGGCGGGGGATGAAAAACTGTTTTTT.